A selection of T cell receptor beta chains follows, all from one sample in a study of T-cell reconstitution after alpha-beta-depleted transplantation in children. Using its own MiXCR run on the PCR reads, TCRdb lists one record per CDR3 protein. The table lists 73,000 or so distinct CDR3 sequences, roughly 5% of them singletons. Material: PBMCs, mostly from graft donor cells, obtained 180 days after TCRalphabeta/CD19-depleted stem cell transplant. These receptors all stem from a boy younger than two who had a stem cell transplant for acute myeloid leukemia, so the T cells may come from the graft donor. CDR3s include the opening cysteine and the closing phenylalanine or tryptophan. A D gene is named only where the DNA matches it firmly. Where a row states a size, it is once, few, many or the class of an expanded clone; other rows omit it.

d_gene	j_gene	abundance	v_gene	CDR3nt	CDR3aa
TRBD1	TRBJ1-4	few	TRBV5-5	TGTGCCAGCAGCTTGGGACAGGGAGGTGAAAAACTGTTTTTT	CASSLGQGGEKLFF
TRBD1	TRBJ2-2	many	TRBV5-4	TGTGCCAGCAGCCCGTTAGGGACAGTGAACACCGGGGAGCTGTTTTTT	CASSPLGTVNTGELFF
-	TRBJ2-5	many	TRBV9	TGTGCCAGCAGCGTAGAACCTAGCGCGGGCGGAAAGACCCAGTACTTC	CASSVEPSAGGKTQYF
TRBD2	TRBJ2-3	many	TRBV15	TGTGCCACCAGCAGAGATTCTGGGCGGGGGGGGCGAGAGTACGGTACAGATACGCAGTATTTT	CATSRDSGRGGREYGTDTQYF
TRBD1	TRBJ2-7	many	TRBV7-8	TGTGCCAGCAGCTCAACAGGGGCAGCTTGGAAATTC	CASSSTGAAWKF
-	TRBJ2-2	many	TRBV7-2	TGTGCCAGCAGCTCGTCGACAGTTATGAACACCGGGGAGCTGTTTTTT	CASSSSTVMNTGELFF
-	TRBJ1-1	many	TRBV20-1	TGCAGTGCCCGGAGGGCGGGTGGTAACACTGAAGCTTTCTTT	CSARRAGGNTEAFF
-	TRBJ1-4	many	TRBV9	TGTGCCAGCAGCGTAGGTAGGGGTACGAATGAAAAACTGTTTTTT	CASSVGRGTNEKLFF
-	TRBJ2-2	many	TRBV11-2	TGTGCCAGCATACTGGGGACCTGGGCACCGAGGGAACCGTCGGCCGGGGAGCTGTTTTTT	CASILGTWAPREPSAGELFF
-	TRBJ1-5	many	TRBV6-6	TGTGCCAGCACTGGGTATAGCAATCAGCCCCAGCATTTT	CASTGYSNQPQHF
TRBD2	TRBJ2-3	many	TRBV5-1	TGCGCCAGCAGCATCGGGGGGGCCAACACAGATACGCAGTATTTT	CASSIGGANTDTQYF
TRBD2	TRBJ2-1	many	TRBV12-3/TRBV12-4	TGTGCCAGCAGTCCATATCTTCCGGCGACTAGCACGAATGAGCAGTTCTTC	CASSPYLPATSTNEQFF
-	TRBJ2-7	-	TRBV4-1	TGCGCCAGCAGCCAAGAGAGCACAGACTCCTACGAGCAGTACTTC	CASSQESTDSYEQYF
-	TRBJ1-5	many	TRBV12-3/TRBV12-4	TGTGCCAGCAGTCCCTGGACGGGCAATCAGCCCCAGCATTTT	CASSPWTGNQPQHF
-	TRBJ1-1	many	TRBV3-1	TGTGCCAGCAACAACCGGGGGGTGAACACTGAAGCTTTCTTT	CASNNRGVNTEAFF
TRBD1	TRBJ2-7	many	TRBV20-1	TGCAGTGCTCCGCGCCCGGGACAGAGCTTCTCCTACGAGCAGTACTTC	CSAPRPGQSFSYEQYF
TRBD2	TRBJ2-2	many	TRBV24-1	TGTGCCACCAGTGATGGGTGGGGGGGATCGAACACCGGGGAGCTGTTTTTT	CATSDGWGGSNTGELFF
-	TRBJ2-3	many	TRBV5-1	TGCGCCAGCAGCTTGAGGCGCGATACGCAGTATTTT	CASSLRRDTQYF
TRBD1	TRBJ2-3	many	TRBV4-3	TGCGCCAGCAGCCACCGGACAGGGGGCCGCACAGATACGCAGTATTTT	CASSHRTGGRTDTQYF
-	TRBJ2-5	many	TRBV11-3	TGTGCCAGCAGCTTAGTAGACGAACGACTCTACCAAGAGACCCAGTACTTC	CASSLVDERLYQETQYF
-	TRBJ1-4	many	TRBV5-6	TGTGCCAGCAGCTTGGGAACAGGGTTTAGTGGAAAACTGTTTTTT	CASSLGTGFSGKLFF
TRBD1	TRBJ1-3	many	TRBV11-2	TGTGCCAGCAGCTACGGTGACAGGGAGTCTGGAAACACCATATATTTT	CASSYGDRESGNTIYF
TRBD1	TRBJ2-7	many	TRBV20-1	TGCAGTGCTACCCTGAGGACAGGGGCCTACGAGCAGTACTTC	CSATLRTGAYEQYF
TRBD2	TRBJ2-3	many	TRBV4-3	TGCGCCAGCAGCCAAGATCGGGAGGCTAGCGGGGGTTACACAGATACGCAGTATTTT	CASSQDREASGGYTDTQYF